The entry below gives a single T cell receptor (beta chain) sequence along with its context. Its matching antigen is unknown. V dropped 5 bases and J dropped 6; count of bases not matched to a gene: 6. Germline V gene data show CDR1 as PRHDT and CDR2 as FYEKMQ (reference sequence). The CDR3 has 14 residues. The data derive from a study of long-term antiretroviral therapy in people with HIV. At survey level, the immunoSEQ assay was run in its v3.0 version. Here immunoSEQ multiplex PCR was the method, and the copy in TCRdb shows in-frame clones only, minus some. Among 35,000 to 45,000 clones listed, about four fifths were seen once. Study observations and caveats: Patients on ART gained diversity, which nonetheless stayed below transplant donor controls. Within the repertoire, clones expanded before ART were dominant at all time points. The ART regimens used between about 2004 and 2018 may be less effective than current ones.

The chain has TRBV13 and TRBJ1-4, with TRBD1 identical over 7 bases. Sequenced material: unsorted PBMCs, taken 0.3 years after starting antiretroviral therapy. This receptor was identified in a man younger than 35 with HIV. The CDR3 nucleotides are TGTGCCAGCAGCCAGGGACAGTTGGATGAAAAACTGTTTTTT. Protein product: CASSQGQLDEKLFF.